The entry below describes one T cell receptor beta chain. What it recognizes is unknown. There are 16 residues in the CDR3. Trimming removed 1 base at V and 0 bases at J, with 10 bases between. Germline lookup yields CDR1 SNHLY and CDR2 FYNNEI. The sample belongs to a study of cytomegalovirus exposure and HLA in healthy donors. Findings of the study overall: Most sequenced TCRs were rare (though some public TCRs occurred in many donors). With high specificity and sensitivity, the classifier reportedly diagnosed cytomegalovirus status. Upon later analysis, TCR association rates were observed to vary by HLA locus, being highest for DRB1 and lowest for HLA-C. The presence/absence work took it that sequencing depth was about the same across donors.

With 60 Vbeta and 13 Jbeta primers, the PCR was carried out. Repertoires were generated with immunoSEQ multiplex PCR, while TCRdb's copy carries only in-frame clones and drops some. The sample has roughly 120,000 clones, about four fifths seen once; the top ten hold 1.4% to 1.5%. The clonotype originates from a woman aged 18 to 35 in good health and CMV-seronegative. V and J are TRBV2 and TRBJ2-4; D is perhaps TRBD1 (7 bases). Specimen: PBMCs. The CDR3 loop reads CASSEDRGLAKNIQYF. In nucleotides, the CDR3 is TGTGCCAGCAGTGAAGACAGGGGACTAGCCAAAAACATTCAGTACTTC.